The 28 T cell receptor beta chains in this list originate from one sample, sequenced in a study of OX40 agonist ivuxolimab in advanced cancers. Some clones are missing from TCRdb's copy, which holds only in-frame ones; the method was immunoSEQ multiplex PCR. In the table there are 70,000 to 80,000 clones, around 90% of which are singletons. The material was CD4+ or CD8+ T cells sorted from blood, obtained in a trial of the OX40 agonist ivuxolimab. Receptor source: an adult with an advanced solid tumor such as melanoma, head and neck, liver or kidney cancer.

V usage is TRBV27 and J usage is TRBJ2-3; unclear D gene. Germline V gene lookup returns CDR1 MNHEY and CDR2 SMNVEV (reference sequence). V lost 7 bases and J lost 4, with 9 bases in between. This CDR3 is 12 amino acids long. CDR3 region: CASNFNADTQYF. The CDR3 DNA sequence: TGTGCCAGCAATTTCAATGCAGATACGCAGTATTTT.

The J gene is TRBJ2-7, the V gene TRBV27, with TRBD1 as a possible D gene (6 bases). This CDR3 region has 14 residues. From germline, CDR1 is MNHEY and CDR2 SMNVEV (reference sequence). V was cut by 2 bases and J by 2 bases, with 10 bases left in between. The CDR3 loop reads CASSLGSGAYEQYF. The DNA of the CDR3 is TGTGCCAGCAGTTTAGGATCAGGGGCCTACGAGCAGTACTTC.

This rearrangement joins TRBV27 to TRBJ1-6; D unresolved. Germline loops: CDR1 MNHEY, CDR2 SMNVEV (reference sequence). CDR3 size: 11 residues. V was trimmed by 8 bases and J by 9 bases, leaving 8 bases between them. DNA of the CDR3: TGTGCCAGCGGGCCGGGTTCACCCCTCCACTTT. It yields the protein CASGPGSPLHF.

The gene calls are TRBV19 and TRBJ2-1; unclear D gene. Germline CDR1 and CDR2: LNHDA and SQIVND (reference sequence). Trimming removed 6 bases at V and 3 bases at J, with 15 bases between. The CDR3 covers 15 residues. This chain's CDR3 is CASRSFSDSYNEQFF. CDR3 in DNA: TGTGCCAGTAGGTCCTTCTCCGATAGCTACAATGAGCAGTTCTTC.

The chain recombines TRBV19 with TRBJ2-1; 9 nucleotides match TRBD2. Trimming cost V 3 bases and J 0 bases; bases outside gene matches: 15. This CDR3 has 20 residues. The germline V gene has CDR1 LNHDA and CDR2 SQIVND (reference sequence). The CDR3 loop reads CASSIIGAASGATSYNEQFF. The CDR3 bases are TGTGCCAGTAGTATCATAGGGGCGGCTAGCGGGGCGACCTCCTACAATGAGCAGTTCTTC.

The chain links TRBV19 to TRBJ1-2, with 10 nucleotides matching TRBD1. Germline V gene sequence: CDR1 LNHDA, CDR2 SQIVND (reference sequence). The V and J ends lost 3 bases and 6 bases, in that order; junction bases with no gene match: 4. This CDR3 comprises 14 residues. The CDR3 DNA follows: TGTGCCAGTAGTATCGGACAGGGGGTCGATGGCTACACCTTC. Protein sequence: CASSIGQGVDGYTF.

In nucleotides, the CDR3 is TGTGCCAGCAGCGTAGCGACAGGGAACACTGAAGCTTTCTTT. Its translation: CASSVATGNTEAFF. J is TRBJ1-1 and V is TRBV9; the D gene is possibly TRBD1 (6 bases). From germline, CDR1 is SGDLS and CDR2 YYNGEE. This CDR3 is built from 14 residues. Trimming pared 0 bases from V and 1 base from J, leaving 7 bases between.

This clone occurred once. V is TRBV6-1 and J is TRBJ1-4; D gene ambiguous. The V and J ends lost 8 bases and 8 bases respectively, with 18 bases between them. This CDR3 comprises 14 residues. Per the germline V gene, CDR1 is MNHNS and CDR2 is SASEGT. CDR3 DNA sequence: TGTGCCAGCCAATTCGGCGGAGGGCCCGAAAAACTGTTTTTT. Translating it yields CASQFGGGPEKLFF.

The rearrangement uses TRBV5-4 and TRBJ2-2, with 8 bases matching TRBD1. The CDR3 length is 16 residues. V trimming: 7 bases; J trimming: 4 bases; junction bases outside the gene matches: 12. CDR1 SGHNT and CDR2 YYREEE come from the germline V gene (reference sequence). This CDR3 is CASAAEDRVGTGELFF. CDR3 in DNA: TGTGCCAGCGCGGCAGAGGACAGGGTGGGCACCGGGGAGCTGTTTTTT.

The chain recombines TRBV15 with TRBJ2-1; D gene uncertain. This CDR3 spans 13 amino acids. Germline values: CDR1 LNHNV, CDR2 YYDKDF (reference sequence). Trimming shortened V by 4 bases and J by 1 base, and 5 bases separated the two germline ends. CDR3 sequence: CATSTGSYNEQFF. The CDR3 DNA follows: TGTGCCACCAGCACAGGATCCTACAATGAGCAGTTCTTC.

V and J are TRBV6-1 and TRBJ2-5; perhaps D is TRBD1 or TRBD2 (7 bases each). The germline V gene has CDR1 MNHNS and CDR2 SASEGT. The CDR3 contains 15 residues. Trimming pared 1 base from V and 5 bases from J, leaving 14 bases between. Written as DNA, the CDR3 is TGTGCCAGCAGTGAAGGTACAGGGGAGGGGGAGACCCAGTACTTC. Translated: CASSEGTGEGETQYF.

V and J are TRBV28 and TRBJ1-1; D not certain. This CDR3 spans 15 amino acids. Trimming left V 6 bases short and J 4 bases short, with 18 bases between. Germline V gene lookup returns CDR1 MDHEN and CDR2 SYDVKM. CDR3 residues: CASSPIDVGSTEAFF. The CDR3 DNA sequence: TGTGCCAGCAGCCCGATCGATGTGGGCAGCACTGAAGCTTTCTTT.

This clone has a single count. The chain combines TRBV28 with TRBJ2-3, with TRBD2 matching 9 bases. With V trimmed by 8 bases and J by 4 bases, 10 bases remained unmatched. This CDR3 region has 15 residues. The germline V gene has CDR1 MDHEN and CDR2 SYDVKM. CDR3 bases: TGTGCCAGCGCTACCGGGACTAGCTACCCAGATACGCAGTATTTT. This sequence encodes CASATGTSYPDTQYF.

This clone was observed a single time. The V call is TRBV6-1, the J call TRBJ2-7; no clear D. V was shortened by 1 base and J by 0 bases, with 4 bases between the two germline ends. The CDR3 extends over 13 amino acids. Germline CDR1 and CDR2: MNHNS and SASEGT. CDR3 DNA: TGTGCCAGCAGTGAAGGAAACTCCTACGAGCAGTACTTC. Amino acid sequence: CASSEGNSYEQYF.

This chain joins TRBV6-4 and TRBJ2-6; tentatively, D is TRBD1 (7 bases). V was shortened by 6 bases and J by 0 bases, with 12 bases between the two germline ends. Per germline, CDR1 MRHNA and CDR2 SNTAGT. The CDR3 totals 16 residues. The CDR3 region has the DNA TGTGCCAGCAGCAGGGGGGAAAGCTCTGGGGCCAACGTCCTGACTTTC. Translation: CASSRGESSGANVLTF.

This rearrangement joins TRBV27 to TRBJ2-7; no reliable D call. Germline assignment: CDR1 MNHEY and CDR2 SMNVEV (reference sequence). The CDR3 consists of 13 residues. V was cut by 5 bases and J by 3 bases, with 11 bases left in between. Here the CDR3 reads CASSVTEHYEQYF. CDR3 DNA sequence: TGTGCCAGCAGTGTAACCGAACACTACGAGCAGTACTTC.

The chain uses TRBV18 and TRBJ1-5, with a tentative D call TRBD1 (5 bases). The V and J ends lost 3 bases and 5 bases respectively, with 14 bases between them. CDR1 is KGHSH and CDR2 is LQKENI in the germline V gene. There are 15 residues in the CDR3. CDR3 DNA: TGTGCCAGCTCACCCCCGGGACCAGAGGATCAGCCCCAGCATTTT. Translation: CASSPPGPEDQPQHF.

This chain joins TRBV4-1 and TRBJ2-7; the D gene is possibly TRBD2 (5 bases). This CDR3 contains 12 residues. With 4 bases removed from V and 5 bases from J, the gap between germline ends came to 9 bases. Germline-derived CDR1 and CDR2 are MGHRA and YSYEKL. The CDR3 region has the DNA TGCGCCAGCAGCCTGGGGAGCGACGAGCAGTACTTC. This gives the protein CASSLGSDEQYF.

The rearrangement uses TRBV7-8 and TRBJ1-3; 8 nucleotides line up with TRBD1. The CDR3 is 16 amino acids. Germline V gene sequence: CDR1 SGHVS, CDR2 FQNEAQ. The J segment lost 2 bases and the V segment lost 0 bases, leaving 3 bases of the junction unmatched. As DNA, the CDR3 is TGTGCCAGCAGCTTAGCTGGACAGGGAACTGGAAACACCATATATTTT. Translating gives CASSLAGQGTGNTIYF.

This chain links TRBV5-6 with TRBJ2-5; D is possibly TRBD1 (6 bases). The V and J ends lost 7 bases and 5 bases respectively, with 18 bases between them. Germline V gene sequence: CDR1 SGHDT, CDR2 YYEEEE. The CDR3 sequence is 14 residues long. The DNA of the CDR3 is TGTGCCAGCCGAGAGACAGGACCGGGGGAGACCCAGTACTTC. It codes for CASRETGPGETQYF.

This chain uses TRBV29-1 with TRBJ1-1; D possibly corresponds to TRBD1 (6 bases). Trimming shortened V by 2 bases and J by 0 bases, and 10 bases separated the two germline ends. Germline V gene lookup returns CDR1 SQVTM and CDR2 ANQGSEA. The CDR3 is 14 amino acids. The DNA of the CDR3 is TGCAGCGTTGAAAGGGAGGGGGTGAACACTGAAGCTTTCTTT. This translates into CSVEREGVNTEAFF.

The V and J genes are TRBV9 and TRBJ2-1; D perhaps matches TRBD1 (7 bases). Deletions cut 3 bases from V and 8 bases from J, with 12 bases between. This CDR3 comprises 13 residues. CDR1 is SGDLS and CDR2 is YYNGEE in the germline V gene. CDR3 coding DNA: TGTGCCAGCAGCGGGAGGGGGCCGCATGAGCAGTTCTTC. It encodes CASSGRGPHEQFF.

This clone was detected only once. V and J are TRBV15 and TRBJ2-2; D is undetermined. V shed 0 bases and J shed 6 bases, with 5 bases lying between them. This CDR3 spans 13 amino acids. CDR1 is LNHNV, CDR2 YYDKDF, per germline (reference sequence). CDR3 sequence: CATSREGSGELFF. CDR3 bases: TGTGCCACCAGCAGAGAGGGGTCCGGGGAGCTGTTTTTT.

J is TRBJ2-5 and V is TRBV7-9, with 7 bases aligning to TRBD2. The CDR3 is 18 amino acids. Germline lookup yields CDR1 SEHNR and CDR2 FQNEAQ (reference sequence). V lost 0 bases, J lost 1 base, and 11 bases stayed unmatched. This CDR3 reads CASSLATMPGGPQETQYF. In DNA form, the CDR3 reads TGTGCCAGCAGCTTAGCTACGATGCCGGGAGGACCCCAAGAGACCCAGTACTTC.

The rearrangement uses TRBV7-2 and TRBJ1-1; 7 nucleotides align to TRBD1. This CDR3 comprises 17 residues. In germline, CDR1 is SGHTA, CDR2 FQGNSA. V trimming: 5 bases; J trimming: 1 base; junction bases outside the gene matches: 13. The CDR3 here is CASSPTGPRTSNTEAFF. In DNA form, the CDR3 reads TGTGCCAGCAGCCCGACAGGGCCCCGAACCTCGAACACTGAAGCTTTCTTT.

The chain uses TRBV16 and TRBJ1-2; TRBD1 agrees at 8 bases. This CDR3 is built from 14 residues. V gave up 0 bases and J gave up 6 bases; unmatched junction bases: 3. Germline-derived CDR1 and CDR2 are KGHSY and FQNENV. Written as DNA, the CDR3 is TGTGCCAGCAGCCAATCGGCAGGGGGCGATGGCTACACCTTC. Translating gives CASSQSAGGDGYTF.

The V gene is TRBV27, the J gene TRBJ1-1; no clear D. Germline lookup yields CDR1 MNHEY and CDR2 SMNVEV (reference sequence). V was cut by 2 bases and J by 2 bases, with 12 bases left in between. The CDR3 is 15 amino acids. CDR3 protein: CASSLASQPNTEAFF. The CDR3, as DNA: TGTGCCAGCAGTTTAGCTTCCCAGCCCAACACTGAAGCTTTCTTT.

The chain carries TRBV7-9 and TRBJ1-1, with 7 bases matching TRBD1. CDR1 and CDR2 (germline): SEHNR, FQNEAQ (reference sequence). V was pared by 5 bases and J by 6 bases, with 6 bases of the junction left unmatched. The CDR3 consists of 13 residues. The CDR3 bases are TGTGCCAGCAGCCCAGACAGGGAAGCTGAAGCTTTCTTT. This translates into CASSPDREAEAFF.